The 29 T cell receptor beta chains presented below share a single source sample, sequenced in a study of cytomegalovirus exposure and HLA in healthy donors. PCR used 60 Vbeta primers and 13 Jbeta primers. Profiling relied on immunoSEQ multiplex PCR, and the TCRdb table lists in-frame clones only, not all of them. The table includes some 200,000 clones, 70% to 85% detected once. The specimen sequenced was PBMCs. The receptor set was obtained from a man aged 50-60 years in good health and CMV-seronegative.

The V gene is TRBV28, the J gene TRBJ1-2, with TRBD1 matching 9 bases. J lost 8 bases, V lost 6 bases, and 10 bases had no gene match. Germline CDR1 and CDR2: MDHEN and SYDVKM. The length of the CDR3 is 14 residues. The CDR3 region has the DNA TGTGCCAGCAGCTCGGGGACAGGGCAGAGGGGCTACACCTTC. As protein: CASSSGTGQRGYTF.

The chain carries TRBV7-2 and TRBJ2-1; 9 positions agree with TRBD2. Germline CDR1 reads SGHTA; CDR2 reads FQGNSA. Trimming removed 1 base from V and 4 bases from J; junction bases left unmatched: 8. The CDR3 length is 17 residues. Here the CDR3 reads CASSLVALAGAYNEQFF. The CDR3 DNA sequence: TGTGCCAGCAGCTTAGTAGCCTTAGCGGGAGCTTACAATGAGCAGTTCTTC.

The chain links TRBV5-1 to TRBJ2-7; D might be TRBD2 (5 bases). Per the germline V gene, CDR1 is SGHRS and CDR2 is YFSETQ. Trimming shortened V by 1 base and J by 2 bases, and 10 bases separated the two germline ends. The CDR3 runs to 14 residues. The CDR3 spells CASSLSRGTYEQYF. CDR3 in DNA: TGCGCCAGCAGCTTGTCTCGGGGAACCTACGAGCAGTACTTC.

This clone has more than one count but fewer than ten. J is TRBJ2-3 and V is TRBV27; no clear D. Germline V gene data show CDR1 as MNHEY and CDR2 as SMNVEV (reference sequence). This CDR3 has 13 residues. V shed 4 bases and J shed 8 bases, with 13 bases lying between them. This chain's CDR3 is CASSSLGDSTQYF. The CDR3 DNA follows: TGTGCCAGCAGTTCCCTAGGTGATAGTACGCAGTATTTT.

The chain links TRBV28 to TRBJ1-1; weak D call: TRBD1 (6 bases). Trimming took off 3 bases at V and 0 bases at J, with 8 bases between the two ends. CDR1 and CDR2 (germline): MDHEN, SYDVKM. The CDR3 is 14 residues long. The CDR3 loop reads CASSFGQMNTEAFF. CDR3 sequence (DNA): TGTGCCAGCAGTTTCGGACAGATGAACACTGAAGCTTTCTTT.

V and J are TRBV28 and TRBJ2-1, with a tentative D call TRBD2 (5 bases). Germline CDR1 and CDR2: MDHEN and SYDVKM. CDR3 length: 16 amino acids. V gave up 3 bases and J gave up 5 bases, with 17 bases separating them. CDR3 sequence (DNA): TGTGCCAGCAGTTTTAAAGAGGGCCTAGGGAACAATGAGCAGTTCTTC. Residues: CASSFKEGLGNNEQFF. Full variable domain (remainder filled in from reference TRBV28 and TRBJ2-1): DVKVTQSSRYLVKRTGEKVFLECVQDMDHENMFWYRQDPGLGLRLIYFSYDVKMKEKGDIPEGYSVSREKKERFSLILESASTNQTSMYLCASSFKEGLGNNEQFFGPGTRLTVL.

The V gene is TRBV18, the J gene TRBJ2-3, with D perhaps TRBD2 (5 bases). Trimming cost V 4 bases and J 3 bases, with 8 bases left between them. There are 13 residues in the CDR3. CDR1 is KGHSH and CDR2 is LQKENI in the germline V gene. The CDR3 loop is CASSLTGTDTQYF. The CDR3 region has the DNA TGTGCCAGCTCACTGACGGGAACAGATACGCAGTATTTT.

With regard to this clone: Distinct nucleotide sequences in the sample also encode this CDR3. The chain couples TRBV9 to TRBJ2-3, with 11 bases aligning to TRBD2. Germline V lookup: CDR1 SGDLS, CDR2 YYNGEE. V lost 5 bases to trimming and J lost 4 bases; unmatched junction nucleotides: 18. The CDR3 is 19 residues long. CDR3 in amino acids: CASSLKGLAAYPRADTQYF. CDR3 in DNA: TGTGCCAGCAGTCTTAAGGGACTAGCGGCTTATCCTAGAGCAGATACGCAGTATTTT.

This chain joins TRBV5-1 and TRBJ2-7; 9 positions match TRBD1. The germline gives CDR1 SGHRS, CDR2 YFSETQ. V dropped 4 bases and J dropped 7; count of bases not matched to a gene: 9. CDR3 length equals 14 residues. The DNA for the CDR3 is TGCGCCAGCAGCGGGGGACAGGGTATTTGGGAGCAGTACTTC. Translation: CASSGGQGIWEQYF.

This clone was detected a few times. The chain links TRBV5-4 to TRBJ2-3, with D possibly TRBD1 on 5 matching bases. Germline CDR1 SGHNT, CDR2 YYREEE (reference sequence). Trimming shortened V by 0 bases and J by 1 base, and 6 bases separated the two germline ends. The CDR3 has 14 residues. The CDR3 bases are TGTGCCAGCAGCTTGGGACAGCGCACAGATACGCAGTATTTT. This sequence encodes CASSLGQRTDTQYF.

This clone was seen only once. The rearrangement links TRBV7-3 to TRBJ2-5; 11 bases line up with TRBD2. After removal of 1 base from V and 2 bases from J, the junction contained 3 bases not matched to a gene. Germline lookup yields CDR1 SGHTA and CDR2 FQGTGA. CDR3 length equals 16 residues. The DNA for the CDR3 is TGTGCCAGCAGCTTAAATGTAGCGGGAGGGCAAGAGACCCAGTACTTC. Amino acids: CASSLNVAGGQETQYF.

This clone was counted between two and nine times. The V gene is TRBV6-4, the J gene TRBJ2-3; 9 bases align to TRBD2. CDR3 size: 18 residues. Germline trimming cut 7 bases from V and 6 bases from J; bases unmatched to any gene: 20. Germline V gene data show CDR1 as MRHNA and CDR2 as SNTAGT. The CDR3 loop reads CASISGGCSGGRGDTQYF. Here the CDR3 DNA reads TGTGCCAGCATTTCCGGTGGATGTAGCGGGGGTCGGGGGGATACGCAGTATTTT.

This chain connects TRBV15 to TRBJ1-1, with D possibly TRBD1 on 5 matching bases. The V and J ends lost 5 bases and 11 bases respectively, with 24 bases between them. From germline, CDR1 is LNHNV and CDR2 YYDKDF (reference sequence). The CDR3 has 15 amino acids. In DNA, the CDR3 is TGTGCCACCAGCCTTAAGGCCGATGTGCTGAAGGGGGCTTTCTTT. Translation gives CATSLKADVLKGAFF.

The chain links TRBV19 to TRBJ2-7, with 8 bases matching TRBD1. This CDR3 has 14 amino acids. Germline V gene data show CDR1 as LNHDA and CDR2 as SQIVND (reference sequence). The J segment lost 3 bases and the V segment lost 1 base, leaving 2 bases of the junction unmatched. The chain's CDR3 is CASSIGTGLYEQYF. CDR3 DNA sequence: TGTGCCAGTAGTATAGGGACAGGGCTCTACGAGCAGTACTTC.

The rearrangement uses TRBV11-2 and TRBJ2-7; 7 nucleotides match TRBD2. V shed 0 bases, J shed 0 bases, and the junction held 11 bases outside the gene matches. The CDR3 is 18 amino acids. CDR1 is SGHAT, CDR2 FQNNGV, per germline. The CDR3 loop reads CASSLESRERYNSYEQYF. In DNA form, the CDR3 reads TGTGCCAGCAGCTTAGAATCGCGGGAGAGGTATAACTCCTACGAGCAGTACTTC.

In the case of this clone: Other DNA sequences in the sample encode the same CDR3. The V call is TRBV7-3, the J call TRBJ2-2; TRBD2 matches 7 bases. V dropped 1 base and J dropped 2; count of bases not matched to a gene: 4. CDR1 and CDR2 (germline): SGHTA, FQGTGA. This CDR3 is 16 amino acids long. The CDR3 protein is CASSLRGTTNTGELFF. For the CDR3, the DNA is TGTGCCAGCAGCTTAAGAGGGACTACCAACACCGGGGAGCTGTTTTTT.

The chain combines TRBV5-1 with TRBJ1-5; the D is unclear. The V gene lost 0 bases and the J gene lost 5 bases, with 6 bases spanning the gap. In germline, CDR1 is SGHRS, CDR2 YFSETQ. There are 13 residues in the CDR3. The CDR3 nucleotides are TGCGCCAGCAGCTTGGTTCCGGATCAGCCCCAGCATTTT. Residues: CASSLVPDQPQHF. The full variable domain, rest sourced from reference TRBV5-1 and TRBJ1-5, is KAGVTQTPRYLIKTRGQQVTLSCSPISGHRSVSWYQQTPGQGLQFLFEYFSETQRNKGNFPGRFSGRQFSNSRSEMNVSTLELGDSALYLCASSLVPDQPQHFGDGTRLSIL.

V usage is TRBV2 and J usage is TRBJ1-5; D remains unclear. CDR1 SNHLY and CDR2 FYNNEI come from the germline V gene. The CDR3 is 15 residues long. Trimming cost V 5 bases and J 0 bases, with 11 bases left between them. This chain's CDR3 is CASSPGRDSNQPQHF. As DNA, the CDR3 is TGTGCCAGCAGTCCTGGACGGGATAGCAATCAGCCCCAGCATTTT. The complete variable domain, with remaining parts taken from reference TRBV2 and TRBJ1-5, reads EPEVTQTPSHQVTQMGQEVILRCVPISNHLYFYWYRQILGQKVEFLVSFYNNEISEKSEIFDDQFSVERPDGSNFTLKIRSTKLEDSAMYFCASSPGRDSNQPQHFGDGTRLSIL.

CDR3 sequence: CASSGGESGTGELFF. The CDR3 DNA follows: TGCGCCAGCAGCGGGGGGGAGTCGGGCACCGGGGAGCTGTTTTTT. The chain has TRBV5-1 and TRBJ2-2; TRBD2 matches at 7 bases. CDR3 length equals 15 residues. Germline V gives CDR1 SGHRS, CDR2 YFSETQ. The J segment lost 4 bases and the V segment lost 4 bases, leaving 7 bases of the junction unmatched.

The chain carries TRBV28 and TRBJ1-3; no definite D call. This CDR3 has 11 amino acids. Trimming took 3 bases from V and 6 from J, leaving 3 bases between them. The germline V gene has CDR1 MDHEN and CDR2 SYDVKM. CDR3 DNA: TGTGCCAGCAGTTTTATAAACACCATATATTTT. Protein: CASSFINTIYF.

The V and J genes are TRBV28 and TRBJ2-1, with D uncertain. With 3 bases removed from V and 4 bases from J, the gap between germline ends came to 10 bases. Germline V CDR1 and CDR2: MDHEN, SYDVKM. The length of the CDR3 is 14 residues. The CDR3 loop is CASSLVQVYNEQFF. The CDR3 DNA is TGTGCCAGCAGTTTGGTGCAGGTATACAATGAGCAGTTCTTC.

The table lists this clone with a count of one. The chain combines TRBV27 with TRBJ2-2, with TRBD2 as a possible D gene (5 bases). Germline CDR1 is MNHEY and CDR2 is SMNVEV (reference sequence). Trimming stripped 5 bases from V and 4 bases from J, with 11 bases between. This CDR3 has 14 residues. In DNA form, the CDR3 reads TGTGCCAGCAGTCAACGGACTCTCACCGGGGAGCTGTTTTTT. It encodes CASSQRTLTGELFF.

The V and J genes are TRBV11-2 and TRBJ1-2, with TRBD1 identical over 9 bases. V trimming: 4 bases; J trimming: 13 bases; junction bases outside the gene matches: 7. The germline gives CDR1 SGHAT, CDR2 FQNNGV. CDR3 length: 12 residues. The CDR3 sequence is CASSSTRDRATF. For the CDR3, the DNA is TGTGCCAGCAGCTCAACCCGGGACAGGGCCACCTTC.

This chain connects TRBV2 to TRBJ2-1; D is uncertain. The V end lost 1 base, the J end lost 9 bases, and 7 bases lay between the germline ends. This CDR3 comprises 12 residues. Germline CDR1 is SNHLY and CDR2 is FYNNEI. The CDR3 DNA follows: TGTGCCAGCAGTGAAGGAGCAAGTGAGCAGTTCTTC. This sequence encodes CASSEGASEQFF.

The chain joins TRBV25-1 to TRBJ2-3; 9 positions agree with TRBD1. V lost 3 bases, J lost 0 bases, and 4 bases stayed unmatched. The length of the CDR3 is 16 residues. The V gene's germline CDR1 is MGHDK and CDR2 SYGVNS. This chain's CDR3 is CASSDPGQGSTDTQYF. The CDR3 DNA sequence: TGTGCCAGCAGTGATCCGGGACAGGGAAGCACAGATACGCAGTATTTT.

The chain has TRBV6-5 and TRBJ1-4, with D perhaps matching TRBD1 (5 bases). V was cut by 6 bases and J by 4 bases, with 9 bases left in between. This CDR3 region has 13 residues. Germline CDR1 and CDR2: MNHEY and SVGAGI. The chain's CDR3 is CASSPTVNEKLFF. Written as DNA, the CDR3 is TGTGCCAGCAGCCCGACAGTTAATGAAAAACTGTTTTTT.

The gene calls are TRBV5-1 and TRBJ1-4; D possibly corresponds to TRBD1 (6 bases). CDR1 SGHRS and CDR2 YFSETQ come from the germline V gene. V was clipped by 1 base and J by 3 bases, with 13 bases between them. The CDR3 has 16 residues. CDR3 sequence reads: CASSLRGGAANEKLFF. CDR3 in DNA: TGCGCCAGCAGCTTGAGGGGGGGCGCGGCTAATGAAAAACTGTTTTTT.

This clone was seen a handful of times. J is TRBJ2-1 and V is TRBV29-1; 14 bases are a match to TRBD2. In germline, CDR1 is SQVTM, CDR2 ANQGSEA. Losses at the gene ends were 5 bases for V and 7 bases for J; bases not matched to a gene: 4. The length of the CDR3 is 14 residues. The CDR3 DNA reads TGCAGCGTTCGACTAGCGGGAGGGCTTAATGAGCAGTTCTTC. Translated: CSVRLAGGLNEQFF.

The genes are TRBV28 and TRBJ2-2; 10 bases align to TRBD1. This CDR3 spans 15 amino acids. Germline V gene lookup returns CDR1 MDHEN and CDR2 SYDVKM. The junction had 7 bases not matched to a gene; V was cut back by 7 bases and J by 5 bases. CDR3 DNA: TGTGCCAGCACAAAACGGACAGGGGGGACCGGGGAGCTGTTTTTT. This sequence encodes CASTKRTGGTGELFF.